This T cell receptor (beta chain) came from a study of metastatic and nonmetastatic thyroid tumors. Study as a whole: Thyroid patients, malignant and benign, had repertoires compared across blood and tumor or nodule tissue.

TCRdb recomputed clones from the PCR reads via MiXCR. This table holds around 38,000 clones, roughly 27% found once. This clone turned up a few times. Its antigen is undetermined. The CDR3 runs to 14 residues. Germline loops: CDR1 MNHNS, CDR2 SASEGT. The V end was cut by 7 bases, the J end by 7 bases, with 20 bases between. There were no patients who had received any treatment before thyroid surgery. Study conclusions and caveats: In blood and tumor, TCR beta diversity was reportedly significantly higher in malignant thyroid tumors than in benign nodules.

This chain links TRBV6-1 with TRBJ2-7, with D maybe TRBD1 (5 bases). This TCR derives from a male donor with papillary thyroid cancer or a benign thyroid nodule (not recorded which). Some clones in this sample may be carry-over from other donors' samples. Sequences were obtained from blood. CDR3 in amino acids: CASNRGHTSGEQYF. Written as DNA, the CDR3 is TGTGCCAGCAACCGAGGACACACATCTGGGGAGCAGTACTTC.